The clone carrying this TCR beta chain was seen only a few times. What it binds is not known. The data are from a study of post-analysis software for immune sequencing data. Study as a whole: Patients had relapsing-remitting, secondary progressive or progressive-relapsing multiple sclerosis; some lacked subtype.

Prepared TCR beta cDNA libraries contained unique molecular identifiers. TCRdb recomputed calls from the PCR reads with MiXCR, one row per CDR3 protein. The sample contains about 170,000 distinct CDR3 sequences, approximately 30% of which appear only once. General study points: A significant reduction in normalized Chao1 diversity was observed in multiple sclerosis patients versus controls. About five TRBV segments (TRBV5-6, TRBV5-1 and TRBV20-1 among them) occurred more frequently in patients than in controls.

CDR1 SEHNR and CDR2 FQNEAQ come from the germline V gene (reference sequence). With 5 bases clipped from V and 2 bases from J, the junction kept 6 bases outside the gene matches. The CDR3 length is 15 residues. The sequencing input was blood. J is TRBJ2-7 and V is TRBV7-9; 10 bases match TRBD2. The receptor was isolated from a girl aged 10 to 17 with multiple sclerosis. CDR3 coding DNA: TGTGCCAGCAGCCAAGGACTAGCGGCCCCCTACGAGCAGTACTTC. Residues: CASSQGLAAPYEQYF.